One and the same sample provided the 13 T cell receptor beta chains below, sequenced in a study of T cell responses to AZD1222 COVID-19 vaccine. Clones were read by immunoSEQ multiplex PCR, and TCRdb kept only the in-frame ones, dropping some. Among about 120,000 clones listed, approximately 90% were seen once. Specimen: peripheral blood, collected 28 days after the second AZD1222 dose. The receptors here all came from an adult who received the AZD1222 COVID-19 vaccine.

This chain connects TRBV21-1 to TRBJ2-2; TRBD1 was called by the table and not checked on the DNA. TRBV21-1 counts as a pseudogene. There are 20 residues in the CDR3. CDR3 bases: TGTGCCAGCAGCAAACTAATAAGGGACAGGGGGCCTCCGAACACCGGGGAGCTGTTTTTT. This translates into CASSKLIRDRGPPNTGELFF.

This chain uses TRBV24-1 with TRBJ1-4, with D tentatively TRBD1 (5 bases). The CDR3 spans 13 residues. The germline CDR1 and CDR2 sequences are KGHDR and SFDVKD. V dropped 4 bases and J dropped 7 bases, with 9 bases sitting between them. The CDR3 DNA follows: TGTGCCACCAGTGACTTCCAGGGTGAAAAACTGTTTTTT. Its translation: CATSDFQGEKLFF.

This rearrangement joins TRBV7-3 to TRBJ2-3; 10 positions agree with TRBD2. This CDR3 has 18 amino acids. V dropped 1 base and J dropped 4; count of bases not matched to a gene: 11. Germline V gene sequence: CDR1 SGHTA, CDR2 FQGTGA. The CDR3 DNA reads TGTGCCAGCAGCTTAAAACCCAGGAGCGGGGGGGACTCAGATACGCAGTATTTT. Translating it yields CASSLKPRSGGDSDTQYF. Based on the CDR3 plus reference TRBV7-3 and TRBJ2-3, the full variable domain is GAGVSQTPSNKVTEKGKYVELRCDPISGHTALYWYRQSLGQGPEFLIYFQGTGAADDSGLPNDRFFAVRPEGSVSTLKIQRTERGDSAVYLCASSLKPRSGGDSDTQYFGPGTRLTVL.

The chain combines TRBV30 with TRBJ1-3; 7 bases line up with TRBD1. The CDR3 is made up of 16 amino acids. Germline CDR1 and CDR2: GTSNPN and SVGIG (reference sequence). With V trimmed by 2 bases and J by 1 base, 8 bases remained unmatched. The CDR3 region has the DNA TGTGCCTGGAGTTCCCCGGGACAGAGTTCTGGAAACACCATATATTTT. Its protein is CAWSSPGQSSGNTIYF.

The chain carries TRBV5-1 and TRBJ2-3, with a weak D call TRBD2 (6 bases). This CDR3 comprises 15 residues. Germline V CDR1 and CDR2: SGHRS, YFSETQ. Trimming cost V 0 bases and J 8 bases, with 16 bases left between them. The CDR3 loop is CASSLEDRHGGTQYF. The CDR3 DNA sequence: TGCGCCAGCAGCTTGGAGGACCGCCACGGGGGTACGCAGTATTTT.

The chain joins TRBV5-4 to TRBJ1-4; D perhaps matches TRBD1 (5 bases). Trimming pared 0 bases from V and 5 bases from J, leaving 11 bases between. CDR1 is SGHNT and CDR2 is YYREEE in the germline V gene (reference sequence). This CDR3 contains 15 residues. The CDR3 is CASSLEKGRNEKLFF. The CDR3 DNA sequence: TGTGCCAGCAGCTTGGAGAAGGGGCGGAATGAAAAACTGTTTTTT.

The chain recombines TRBV27 with TRBJ1-6; D not resolved. The V end was cut by 6 bases, the J end by 8 bases, with 8 bases between. Germline CDR1 is MNHEY and CDR2 is SMNVEV (reference sequence). The CDR3 totals 12 residues. The CDR3 nucleotides are TGTGCCAGCAGGCGAGGTGATTCACCCCTCCACTTT. Encoded protein: CASRRGDSPLHF.

This clone was counted a few times. In DNA form, the CDR3 reads TGTGCCTGGAGTGTAAGTCTTCGGACAAACTATGGCTACACCTTC. Translation gives CAWSVSLRTNYGYTF. This rearrangement joins TRBV30 to TRBJ1-2, with D maybe TRBD1 (5 bases). There are 15 residues in the CDR3. V lost 0 bases, J lost 2 bases, and 13 bases lay in between. Germline values: CDR1 GTSNPN, CDR2 SVGIG (reference sequence).

The gene calls are TRBV5-1 and TRBJ2-5; TRBD1 might be the D (7 bases). This CDR3 is built from 15 residues. The V end lost 2 bases, the J end lost 4 bases, and 15 bases lay between the germline ends. Germline loops: CDR1 SGHRS, CDR2 YFSETQ. The CDR3 DNA is TGCGCCAGCAGCTTAGGGGGCAGGGGAGGAGAGACCCAGTACTTC. This codes for CASSLGGRGGETQYF.

The CDR3 DNA follows: TGTGCCAGCAGTTACTCCGGGCAGAAAAACGTCCTGACTTTC. Its translation is CASSYSGQKNVLTF. The chain recombines TRBV6-2 or TRBV6-3 with TRBJ2-6, with D unresolved. V lost 0 bases, J lost 10 bases, and 10 bases lay in between. Per germline, CDR1 MNHEY and CDR2 SVGEGT. The CDR3 contains 14 residues.

Regarding this clone: A read error may explain this, as a much larger clone is one base away. The V call is TRBV4-2, the J call TRBJ2-7; D is unclear. V lost 5 bases and J 2 bases, leaving 4 bases between the germline ends. This CDR3 comprises 11 residues. Germline CDR1 reads LGHNA; CDR2 reads YNFKEQ. The CDR3 here is CASSSTYEQYF. The CDR3 DNA reads TGTGCCAGCAGCTCCACCTACGAGCAGTACTTC.

This chain uses TRBV28 with TRBJ1-5; the D gene is possibly TRBD1 (5 bases). V dropped 8 bases and J dropped 3 bases, with 11 bases sitting between them. This CDR3 has 13 amino acids. The V gene's germline CDR1 is MDHEN and CDR2 SYDVKM. The CDR3 nucleotides are TGTGCCAGCTGGGCGGGGGACAATCAGCCCCAGCATTTT. The encoded protein is CASWAGDNQPQHF.

This clone showed up just a few times. The chain has TRBV9 and TRBJ2-2, with D maybe TRBD2 (5 bases). The CDR3 length is 16 residues. Trimming pared 1 base from V and 2 bases from J, leaving 12 bases between. CDR1 is SGDLS, CDR2 YYNGEE, per germline. The CDR3 region is CASSVSGGFNTGELFF. The DNA of the CDR3 is TGTGCCAGCAGCGTAAGCGGAGGATTCAACACCGGGGAGCTGTTTTTT.